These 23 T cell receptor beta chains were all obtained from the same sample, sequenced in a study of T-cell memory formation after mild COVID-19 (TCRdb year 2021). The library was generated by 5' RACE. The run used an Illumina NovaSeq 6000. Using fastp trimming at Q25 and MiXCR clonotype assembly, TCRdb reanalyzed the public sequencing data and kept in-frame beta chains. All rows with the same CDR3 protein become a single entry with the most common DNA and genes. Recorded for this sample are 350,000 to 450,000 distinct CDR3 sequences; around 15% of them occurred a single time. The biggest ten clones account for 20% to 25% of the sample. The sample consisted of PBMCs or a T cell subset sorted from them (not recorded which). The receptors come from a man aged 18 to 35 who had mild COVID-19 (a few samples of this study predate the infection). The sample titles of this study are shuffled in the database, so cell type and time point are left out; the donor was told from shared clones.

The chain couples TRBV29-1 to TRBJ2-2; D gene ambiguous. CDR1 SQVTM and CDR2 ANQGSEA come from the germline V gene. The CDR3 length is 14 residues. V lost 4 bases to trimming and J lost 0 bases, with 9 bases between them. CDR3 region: CSVVGSSNTGELFF. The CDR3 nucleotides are TGCAGCGTTGTGGGCAGCTCGAACACCGGGGAGCTGTTTTTT.

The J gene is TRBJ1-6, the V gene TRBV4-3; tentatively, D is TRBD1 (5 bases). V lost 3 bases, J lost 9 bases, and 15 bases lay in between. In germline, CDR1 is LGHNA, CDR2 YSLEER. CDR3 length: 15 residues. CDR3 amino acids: CASSQSLREGSPLHF. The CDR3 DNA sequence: TGCGCCAGCAGCCAGTCTCTCAGGGAGGGTTCACCCCTCCACTTT.

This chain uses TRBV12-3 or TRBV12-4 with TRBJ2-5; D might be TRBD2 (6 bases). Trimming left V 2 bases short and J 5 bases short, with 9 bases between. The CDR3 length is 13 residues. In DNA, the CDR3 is TGTGCCAGCAGTTTACAAGCGGGCGAGACCCAGTACTTC. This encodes CASSLQAGETQYF.

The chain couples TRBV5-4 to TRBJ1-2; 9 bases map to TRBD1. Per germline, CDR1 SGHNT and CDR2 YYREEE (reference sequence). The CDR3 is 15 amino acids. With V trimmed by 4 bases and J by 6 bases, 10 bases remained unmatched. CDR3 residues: CASSNPGTGTDGYTF. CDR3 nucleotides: TGTGCCAGCAGCAACCCCGGGACAGGGACCGATGGCTACACCTTC.

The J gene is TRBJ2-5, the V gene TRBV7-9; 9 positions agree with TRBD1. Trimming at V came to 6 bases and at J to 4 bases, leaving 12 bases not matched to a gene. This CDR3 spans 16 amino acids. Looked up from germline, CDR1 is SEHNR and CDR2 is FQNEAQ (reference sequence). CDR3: CASSTTQGALGETQYF. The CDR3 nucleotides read TGTGCCAGCAGTACCACACAGGGGGCCCTTGGAGAGACCCAGTACTTC. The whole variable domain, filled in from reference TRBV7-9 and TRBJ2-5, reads DTGVSQNPRHKITKRGQNVTFRCDPISEHNRLYWYRQTLGQGPEFLTYFQNEAQLEKSRLLSDRFSAERPKGSFSTLEIQRTEQGDSAMYLCASSTTQGALGETQYFGPGTRLLVL.

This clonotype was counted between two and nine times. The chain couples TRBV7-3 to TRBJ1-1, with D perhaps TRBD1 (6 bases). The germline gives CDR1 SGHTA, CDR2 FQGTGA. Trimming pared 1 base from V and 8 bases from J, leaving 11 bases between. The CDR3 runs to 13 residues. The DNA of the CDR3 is TGTGCCAGCAGCTTAAGAGGGGGGGACGAAGCTTTCTTT. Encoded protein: CASSLRGGDEAFF.

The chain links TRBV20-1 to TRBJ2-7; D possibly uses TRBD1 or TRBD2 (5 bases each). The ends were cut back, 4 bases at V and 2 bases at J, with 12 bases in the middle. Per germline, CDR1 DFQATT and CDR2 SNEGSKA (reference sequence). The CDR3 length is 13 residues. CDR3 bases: TGCAGTGCTATGAGGGACGGTACCTACGAGCAGTACTTC. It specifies CSAMRDGTYEQYF.

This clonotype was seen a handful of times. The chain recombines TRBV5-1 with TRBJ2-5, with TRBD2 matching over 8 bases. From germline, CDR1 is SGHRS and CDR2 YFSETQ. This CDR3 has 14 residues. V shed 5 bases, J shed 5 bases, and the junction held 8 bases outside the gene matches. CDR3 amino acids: CASSYSGARETQYF. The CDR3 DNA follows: TGCGCCAGCAGTTATAGCGGGGCCAGGGAGACCCAGTACTTC.

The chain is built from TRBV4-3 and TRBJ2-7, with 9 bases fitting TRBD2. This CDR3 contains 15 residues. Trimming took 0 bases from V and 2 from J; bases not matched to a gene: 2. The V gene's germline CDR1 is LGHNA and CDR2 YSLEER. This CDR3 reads CASSQDSSGAYEQYF. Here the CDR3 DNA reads TGCGCCAGCAGCCAAGATTCTAGCGGGGCCTACGAGCAGTACTTC.

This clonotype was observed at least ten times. The CDR3 loop reads CASSPRTGEDHSPLHF. For the CDR3, the DNA is TGTGCCAGCAGCCCAAGGACAGGGGAGGATCATTCACCCCTCCACTTT. The chain joins TRBV9 to TRBJ1-6; 9 bases map to TRBD1. Germline CDR1 SGDLS, CDR2 YYNGEE. The CDR3 has 16 amino acids. With 4 bases clipped from V and 8 bases from J, the junction kept 10 bases outside the gene matches.

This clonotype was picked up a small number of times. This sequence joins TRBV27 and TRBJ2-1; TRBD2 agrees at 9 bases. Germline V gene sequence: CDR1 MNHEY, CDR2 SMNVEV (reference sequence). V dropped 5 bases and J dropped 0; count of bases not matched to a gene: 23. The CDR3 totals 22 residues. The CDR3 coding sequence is TGTGCCAGCAGTCCCCGTATGTCTTATGGAGCGGGGGGTTTAAGCTCCTACAATGAGCAGTTCTTC. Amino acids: CASSPRMSYGAGGLSSYNEQFF.

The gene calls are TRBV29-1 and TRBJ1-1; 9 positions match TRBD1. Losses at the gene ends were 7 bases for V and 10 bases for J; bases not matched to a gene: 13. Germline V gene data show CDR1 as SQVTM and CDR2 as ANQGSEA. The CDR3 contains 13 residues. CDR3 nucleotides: TGCAGCGCATCTACAGGGGGCCTCCTAGGAGCTTTCTTT. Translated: CSASTGGLLGAFF. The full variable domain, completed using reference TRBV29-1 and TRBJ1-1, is SAVISQKPSRDICQRGTSLTIQCQVDSQVTMMFWYRQQPGQSLTLIATANQGSEATYESGFVIDKFPISRPNLTFSTLTVSNMSPEDSSIYLCSASTGGLLGAFFGQGTRLTVV.

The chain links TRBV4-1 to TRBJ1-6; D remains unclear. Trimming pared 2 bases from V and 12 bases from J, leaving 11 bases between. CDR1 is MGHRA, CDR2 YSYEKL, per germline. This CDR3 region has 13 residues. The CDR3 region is CASSQWTPGPLHF. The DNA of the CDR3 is TGCGCCAGCAGCCAATGGACTCCGGGACCCCTCCACTTT.

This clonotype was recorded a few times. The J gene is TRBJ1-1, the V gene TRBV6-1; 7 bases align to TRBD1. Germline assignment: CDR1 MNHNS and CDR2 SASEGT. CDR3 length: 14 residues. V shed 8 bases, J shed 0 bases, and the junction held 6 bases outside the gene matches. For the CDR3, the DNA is TGTGCCAGCTGGACGGGACAGATGAACACTGAAGCTTTCTTT. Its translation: CASWTGQMNTEAFF.

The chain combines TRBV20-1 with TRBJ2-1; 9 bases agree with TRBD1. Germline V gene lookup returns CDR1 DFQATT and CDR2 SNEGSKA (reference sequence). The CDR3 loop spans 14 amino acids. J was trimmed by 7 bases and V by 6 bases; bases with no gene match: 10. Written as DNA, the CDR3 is TGCAGTGCCAGAACAGGGGGCGGTATGAATGAGCAGTTCTTC. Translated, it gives CSARTGGGMNEQFF.

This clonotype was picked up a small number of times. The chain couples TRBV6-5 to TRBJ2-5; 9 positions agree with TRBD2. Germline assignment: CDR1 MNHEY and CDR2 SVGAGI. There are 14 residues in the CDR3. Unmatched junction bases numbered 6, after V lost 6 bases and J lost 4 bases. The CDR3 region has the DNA TGTGCCAGCAGAATGGGACTAGCCTTAGAGACCCAGTACTTC. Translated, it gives CASRMGLALETQYF.

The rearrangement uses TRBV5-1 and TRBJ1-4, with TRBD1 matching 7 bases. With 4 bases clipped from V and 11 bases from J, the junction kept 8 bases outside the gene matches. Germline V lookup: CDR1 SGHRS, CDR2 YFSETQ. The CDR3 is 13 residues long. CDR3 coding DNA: TGCGCCAGCAGCATTTACAGGGGCGGGAAACTGTTTTTT. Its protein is CASSIYRGGKLFF. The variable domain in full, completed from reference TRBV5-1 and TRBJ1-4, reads KAGVTQTPRYLIKTRGQQVTLSCSPISGHRSVSWYQQTPGQGLQFLFEYFSETQRNKGNFPGRFSGRQFSNSRSEMNVSTLELGDSALYLCASSIYRGGKLFFGSGTQLSVL.

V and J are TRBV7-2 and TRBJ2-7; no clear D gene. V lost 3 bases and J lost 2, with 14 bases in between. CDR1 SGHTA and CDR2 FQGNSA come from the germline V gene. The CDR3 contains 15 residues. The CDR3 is CASSFKGDSAYEQYF. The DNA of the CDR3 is TGTGCCAGCAGCTTCAAGGGTGATAGTGCCTACGAGCAGTACTTC.

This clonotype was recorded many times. The CDR3 region has the DNA TGTGCCAGCAGTGGAAGTTCCTATGGCTACACCTTC. Its protein product is CASSGSSYGYTF. The rearrangement joins TRBV6-1 to TRBJ1-2; D is ambiguous. Germline assignment: CDR1 MNHNS and CDR2 SASEGT. V was clipped by 4 bases and J by 4 bases, with 7 bases between them. This CDR3 comprises 12 residues.

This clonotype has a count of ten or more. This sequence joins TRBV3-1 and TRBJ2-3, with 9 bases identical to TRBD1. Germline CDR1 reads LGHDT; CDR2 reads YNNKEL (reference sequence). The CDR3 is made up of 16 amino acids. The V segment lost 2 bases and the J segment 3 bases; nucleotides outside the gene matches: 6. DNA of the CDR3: TGTGCCAGCAGCCAACACGGGACAGGGTTAACAGATACGCAGTATTTT. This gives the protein CASSQHGTGLTDTQYF.

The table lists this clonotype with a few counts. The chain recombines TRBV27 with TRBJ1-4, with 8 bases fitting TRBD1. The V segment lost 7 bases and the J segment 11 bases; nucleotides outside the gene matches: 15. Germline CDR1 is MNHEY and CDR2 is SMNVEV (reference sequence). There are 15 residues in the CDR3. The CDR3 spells CASTYTTTGGGKLFF. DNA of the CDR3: TGTGCCAGCACCTATACCACCACAGGGGGTGGGAAACTGTTTTTT. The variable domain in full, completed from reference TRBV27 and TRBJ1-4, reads EAQVTQNPRYLITVTGKKLTVTCSQNMNHEYMSWYRQDPGLGLRQIYYSMNVEVTDKGDVPEGYKVSRKEKRNFPLILESPSPNQTSLYFCASTYTTTGGGKLFFGSGTQLSVL.

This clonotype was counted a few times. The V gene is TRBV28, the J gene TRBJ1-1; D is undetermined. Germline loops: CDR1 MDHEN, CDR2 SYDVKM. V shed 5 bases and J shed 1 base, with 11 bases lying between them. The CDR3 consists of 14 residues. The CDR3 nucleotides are TGTGCCAGCAGTCTTCCCCGGGAGAACACTGAAGCTTTCTTT. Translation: CASSLPRENTEAFF.

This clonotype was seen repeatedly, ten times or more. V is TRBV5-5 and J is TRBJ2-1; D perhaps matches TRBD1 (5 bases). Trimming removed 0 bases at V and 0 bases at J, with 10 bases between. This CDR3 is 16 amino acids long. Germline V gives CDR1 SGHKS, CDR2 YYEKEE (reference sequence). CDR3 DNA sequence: TGTGCCAGCAGCTTGGATCAGGGTAGCTCCTACAATGAGCAGTTCTTC. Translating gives CASSLDQGSSYNEQFF.